This TCR beta chain was identified in a study of CD8 T cells in Susac syndrome. Whole-study findings and limits: The study's TCR sequencing and HLA analysis drew on a certain number of individuals. That number was acknowledged as relatively small.

A note on this clonotype: Its antigen is undetermined.

It was with random hexamers that roughly 0.45 to 1 ug RNA was reverse transcribed. With immunoSEQ multiplex PCR, TCR beta CDR3 was amplified across 54 Vbeta and 13 Jbeta. Using its own MiXCR run on the immunoSEQ multiplex PCR reads, TCRdb lists one record per CDR3 protein. This sample has a few hundred thousand distinct CDR3 sequences; roughly 94% occur once, and the top ten carry 0.07% to 0.095%. This CDR3 region has 18 residues. Trimming pared 5 bases from V and 0 bases from J, leaving 22 bases between. CDR1 is DFQATT, CDR2 SNEGSKA, per germline (reference sequence). Blood CD8+ and CD4+ T cells underwent high-throughput TCR beta sequencing. Both CD4+ and CD8+ T cells were negatively isolated, and TEMRA cells underwent FACS enrichment.

This TCR was recovered from a human donor with multiple sclerosis. The rearrangement uses TRBV20-1 and TRBJ2-2; possibly TRBD2 for D (6 bases). The specimen was CD4+ T cells from PBMCs. As DNA, the CDR3 is TGCAGTGCTTTGGGGGACTGGAGGGGTCCCACGAACACCGGGGAGCTGTTTTTT. It encodes CSALGDWRGPTNTGELFF.